The sequence of this T cell receptor (beta chain) was determined in a study of PD-L1 blockade in urothelial cancer (dated by TCRdb to about 2017). Regarding the study in general: Every patient began therapy at some point between 2014 and 2015 and was given atezolizumab 1,200 mg intravenously every 3 weeks. About 90% of the roughly 29 patients were identified as males with urothelial cancer of bladder origin, and a prior smoking history was reported by 18 of 29 patients. An ECOG performance status of 0 or 1 was recorded for the patients, and 0 to 3 prior chemotherapy regimens had been received by the patients. Blood samples were analyzed 3 weeks after the start of treatment (second dose) and 6 weeks after the start of treatment. Blood samples gave a median of 141,255 T cells and approximately 80,000 unique TCRs, with a median clonality of approximately 0.078. An exploratory multi-omic analysis was conducted of the somatic, immune and clinical correlates of response to PD-L1 blockade with atezolizumab in urothelial cancer. TCR sequencing covered pretreatment tumor samples and matched, serially collected peripheral blood taken before and after atezolizumab treatment. Durable clinical benefit was defined as a progression-free survival longer than 6 months, and TCR features were additionally tested against progression-free survival and overall survival. Whole exome sequencing and RNA sequencing of pretreatment tumors were performed alongside TCR sequencing in the same patients. Durable clinical benefit was achieved by nine patients but not by the remaining 20. Some 30 patients had pretreatment blood TCR-seq, roughly 24 had at least one posttreatment blood collection, and roughly 24 had tumor TCR-seq. Overall study results and their limits: A pretreatment peripheral blood TCR clonality below the median was linked to improved progression-free and overall survival. Greater expansion of tumor-associated TCR clones in peripheral blood 3 weeks after the start of treatment was observed in patients with durable benefit (n of about 20, p = 0.022). Small sample size (n of about 30) and many exploratory analyses mean the results are intended to be hypothesis-generating.

Compared with germline, V lacks 7 bases and J lacks 11 bases; bases without a gene match: 7. CDR1 and CDR2 were assigned from the germline V gene (reference sequence) as SGHNT and YYREEE. From its cysteine to its phenylalanine, the CDR3 spans 11 amino acids. The read is trimmed to its CDR3 DNA, 33 bases read in frame from base 1. The sample's time point label, decoded: peripheral blood 6 weeks after treatment start. The cohort included under 35 patients with locally advanced or metastatic urothelial carcinoma who were treated at Memorial Sloan Kettering on a trial protocol. Peripheral blood mononuclear cells were collected pretreatment and during treatment, with between 1 and 8 total time points per patient. The Qiagen DNeasy Blood extraction kit was used to purify genomic DNA from total PBMCs and tumor samples. Collected pretreatment and during treatment, PBMCs were isolated and stored as previously described.

To estimate absolute template abundance from read counts, synthetic TCR analog templates were spiked into each PCR. The immunoSEQ assay used bias-controlled V and J gene primers to amplify TCRbeta CDR3 regions from genomic DNA. Sequencing of rearranged TCRbeta segments was done at approximately 20X coverage. From the authors' description of their analysis: Clustering was used to correct sequencing errors, and CDR3s were annotated against IMGT so that V, D and J genes could be assigned. Downstream analyses used only productive TCRbeta rearrangements, leaving out any out-of-frame or stop-codon sequences. Clonality was computed as one minus Shannon entropy normalized by the log of the number of unique productive sequences. Clones differing between time points or between blood and tumor were identified by Fisher's exact test with Benjamini-Hochberg correction at adjusted p below 0.01. TCRdb stores this immuneACCESS table with in-frame sequences only. Part of the clones is absent; in the studies checked, under half of the shortfall reflects unresolved V genes, and no reason is known for the rest. V and J calls and clone size are those listed in that table; D and trimming were worked out from the DNA. For this sample the table gives around 45,000 clones, of which roughly four fifths were detected only once. The ten largest clonotypes hold around 16% of the sample.

Concerning this clone: The specificity of this receptor is unknown. No base quality information exists; no much larger clone differs at one position.

The chain was built from TRBV5-4 and TRBJ2-3; the central 7 bases match TRBD2. The sample in question was PBMCs, obtained around atezolizumab (anti-PD-L1) treatment. The origin of this receptor is a man in his sixties with urothelial cancer. The nucleotide sequence is TGTGCCAGCGTCAAGGTAGCGGGGCAGTATTTT. This codes for CASVKVAGQYF.